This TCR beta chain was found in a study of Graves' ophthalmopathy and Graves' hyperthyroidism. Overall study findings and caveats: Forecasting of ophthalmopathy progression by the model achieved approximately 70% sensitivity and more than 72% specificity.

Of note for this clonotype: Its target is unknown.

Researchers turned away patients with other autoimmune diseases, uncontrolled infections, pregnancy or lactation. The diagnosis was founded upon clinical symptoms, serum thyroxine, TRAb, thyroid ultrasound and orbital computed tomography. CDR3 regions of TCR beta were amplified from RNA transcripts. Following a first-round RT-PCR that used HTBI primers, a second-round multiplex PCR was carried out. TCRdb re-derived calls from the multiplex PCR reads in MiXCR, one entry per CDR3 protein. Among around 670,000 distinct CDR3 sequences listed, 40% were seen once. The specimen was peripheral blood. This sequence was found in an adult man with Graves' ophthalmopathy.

In DNA, the CDR3 is TGTGCCAGCAGTTATGCGCAGGGGGGGGAAAAACTGTTTTTT. Protein product: CASSYAQGGEKLFF. This rearrangement joins TRBV6-5 to TRBJ1-4; 7 nucleotides line up with TRBD1. Germline V CDR1 and CDR2: MNHEY, SVGAGI. With 3 bases clipped from V and 8 bases from J, the junction kept 6 bases outside the gene matches. The length of the CDR3 is 14 residues.